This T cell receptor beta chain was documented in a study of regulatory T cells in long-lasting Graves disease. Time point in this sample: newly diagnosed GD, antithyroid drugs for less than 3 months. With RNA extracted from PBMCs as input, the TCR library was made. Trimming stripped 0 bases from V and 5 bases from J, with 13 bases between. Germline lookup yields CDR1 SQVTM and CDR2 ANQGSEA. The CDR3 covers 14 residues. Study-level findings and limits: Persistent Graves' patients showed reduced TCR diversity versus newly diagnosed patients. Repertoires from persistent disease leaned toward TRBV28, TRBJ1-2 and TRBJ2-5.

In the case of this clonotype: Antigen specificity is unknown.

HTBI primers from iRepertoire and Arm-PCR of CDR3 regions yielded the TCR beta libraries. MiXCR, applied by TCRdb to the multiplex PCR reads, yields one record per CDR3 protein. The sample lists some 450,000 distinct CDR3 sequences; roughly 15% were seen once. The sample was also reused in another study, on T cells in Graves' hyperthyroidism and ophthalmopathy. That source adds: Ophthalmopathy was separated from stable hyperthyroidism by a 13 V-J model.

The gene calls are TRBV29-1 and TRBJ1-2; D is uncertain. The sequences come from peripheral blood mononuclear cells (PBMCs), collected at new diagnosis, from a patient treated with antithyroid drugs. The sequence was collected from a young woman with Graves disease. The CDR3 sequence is CSVEDWQTDYGYTF. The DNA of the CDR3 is TGCAGCGTTGAAGATTGGCAGACCGATTATGGCTACACCTTC.